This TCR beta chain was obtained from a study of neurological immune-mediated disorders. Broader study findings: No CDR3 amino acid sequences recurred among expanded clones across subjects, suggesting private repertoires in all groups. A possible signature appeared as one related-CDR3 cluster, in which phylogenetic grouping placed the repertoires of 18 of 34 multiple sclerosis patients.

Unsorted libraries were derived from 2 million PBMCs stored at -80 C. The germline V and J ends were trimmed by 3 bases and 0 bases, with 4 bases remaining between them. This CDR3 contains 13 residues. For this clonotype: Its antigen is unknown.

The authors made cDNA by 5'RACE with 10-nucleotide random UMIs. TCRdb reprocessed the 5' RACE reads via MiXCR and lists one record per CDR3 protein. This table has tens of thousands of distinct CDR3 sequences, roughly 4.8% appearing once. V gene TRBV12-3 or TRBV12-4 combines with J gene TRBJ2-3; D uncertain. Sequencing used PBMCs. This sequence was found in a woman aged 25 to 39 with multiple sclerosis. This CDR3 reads CASSFSSTDTQYF. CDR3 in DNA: TGTGCCAGCAGTTTTAGTAGCACAGATACGCAGTATTTT.